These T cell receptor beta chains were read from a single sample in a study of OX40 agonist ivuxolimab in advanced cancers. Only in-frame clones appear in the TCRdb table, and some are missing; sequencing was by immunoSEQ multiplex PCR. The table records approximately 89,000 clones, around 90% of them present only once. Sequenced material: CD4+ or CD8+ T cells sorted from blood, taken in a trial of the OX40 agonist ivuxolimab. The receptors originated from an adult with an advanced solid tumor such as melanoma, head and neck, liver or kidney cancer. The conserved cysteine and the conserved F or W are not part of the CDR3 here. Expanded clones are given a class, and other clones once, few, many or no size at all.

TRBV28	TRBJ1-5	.	ASSLRAGVIWQPQH
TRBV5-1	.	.	ASSLGGDRAYEQY
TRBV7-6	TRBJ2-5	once	ASSLGLNQETQY
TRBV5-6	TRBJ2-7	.	ASSYAFGGSYEQY
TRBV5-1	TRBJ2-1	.	ASYDRALYNEQF
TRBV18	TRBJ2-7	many	ASSPGGPSYEQY
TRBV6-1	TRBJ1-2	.	ASSVTGWRNGYT
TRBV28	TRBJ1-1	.	ASSPHGTGLTEAF
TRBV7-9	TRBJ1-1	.	ASSFGQGNTEAF
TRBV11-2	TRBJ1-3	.	ASSLDLGNTIY
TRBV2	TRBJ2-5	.	ASKGGRRETQY
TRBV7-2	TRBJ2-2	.	ASSFAGTPTTGELF
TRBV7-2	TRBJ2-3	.	ASSSERYTQY
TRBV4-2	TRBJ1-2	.	ASSPKMRWEGLGYT
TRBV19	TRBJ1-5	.	ASNLMAAVSNQPQH
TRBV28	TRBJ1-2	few	ASRTGEAGYT
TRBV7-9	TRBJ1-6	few	RNSPLH
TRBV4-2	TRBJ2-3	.	ASSHGSTSGGPDTQY
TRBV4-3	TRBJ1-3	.	ASSQEFRGFTGNTIY
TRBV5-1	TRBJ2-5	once	ASSLEAGQAETQY
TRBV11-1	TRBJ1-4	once	ASSPQTGPNEKLF
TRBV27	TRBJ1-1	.	ASWGRGGTEAF
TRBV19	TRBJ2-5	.	ASSLAETQY
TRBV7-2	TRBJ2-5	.	ASSSSEGLEETQY
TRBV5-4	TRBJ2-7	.	ASSFRQGSYEQY
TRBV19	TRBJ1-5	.	ASSIRGTVLSNQPQH
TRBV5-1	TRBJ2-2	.	ASSAGQGGTGELF
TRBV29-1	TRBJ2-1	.	SVGLKGGGNEQF
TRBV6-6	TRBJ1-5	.	ASSPQGVNQPQH
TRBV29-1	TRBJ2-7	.	SVGGQTYEQY
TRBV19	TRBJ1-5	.	ASSSDSNQPQH
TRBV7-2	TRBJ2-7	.	ASSARDRGHEQY
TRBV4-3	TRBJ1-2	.	ASSQDRGVDGYT
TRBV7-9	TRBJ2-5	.	ASSPPSGQQETQY
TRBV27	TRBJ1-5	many	ASSSRAGNQPQH
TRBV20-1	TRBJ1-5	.	SARRGQPQH
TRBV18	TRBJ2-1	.	ASSPVENVLEQF